Below are 19 T cell receptor beta chains sequenced from a single sample in a study of cytomegalovirus exposure and HLA in healthy donors. The PCR had 60 Vbeta and 13 Jbeta primers. Data came from immunoSEQ multiplex PCR; TCRdb stores just in-frame clones and leaves some out. The sample carries over 150,000 clones, 77% recorded once. The specimen sequenced was PBMCs. These receptors originate from a woman aged 25 to 45 in good health and CMV-seropositive.

This chain joins TRBV6-5 and TRBJ1-4, with TRBD1 matching over 8 bases. Germline CDR1 is MNHEY and CDR2 is SVGAGI. CDR3 length: 15 residues. With V trimmed by 5 bases and J by 1 base, 3 bases remained unmatched. The CDR3 reads CASSIDRGTNEKLFF. The CDR3 region has the DNA TGTGCCAGCAGTATAGACAGGGGAACTAATGAAAAACTGTTTTTT.

This chain links TRBV18 with TRBJ2-7; 9 nucleotides align to TRBD1. V was pared by 4 bases and J by 5 bases, with 9 bases of the junction left unmatched. The CDR3 loop spans 15 amino acids. Germline assignment: CDR1 KGHSH and CDR2 LQKENI. The CDR3 DNA reads TGTGCCAGCTCACTCGGGGACACAGGGGGCAACGAGCAGTACTTC. Translating it yields CASSLGDTGGNEQYF.

V gene TRBV10-1 combines with J gene TRBJ1-2, with D unresolved. The CDR3 is 13 residues long. Germline CDR1 is WNHNN and CDR2 is SYGVQD (reference sequence). Trimming removed 8 bases from V and 8 bases from J, with 18 bases in between. In nucleotides, the CDR3 is TGCGCCAGCGCGACTAGGCCCCCCTTAGGCTACACCTTC. It encodes CASATRPPLGYTF.

The chain couples TRBV5-1 to TRBJ2-4, with 7 bases identical to TRBD1. Germline V gene data show CDR1 as SGHRS and CDR2 as YFSETQ. Trimming took 0 bases from V and 4 from J; bases not matched to a gene: 1. The length of the CDR3 is 14 residues. The CDR3, as DNA: TGCGCCAGCAGCTTGGGGGGACAGAAAAACATTCAGTACTTC. Its protein product is CASSLGGQKNIQYF.

The genes are TRBV7-9 and TRBJ2-7; TRBD2 matches at 10 bases. The CDR3 is made up of 14 amino acids. V dropped 5 bases and J dropped 2; count of bases not matched to a gene: 3. The germline gives CDR1 SEHNR, CDR2 FQNEAQ (reference sequence). The CDR3 DNA follows: TGTGCCAGCAGCCCAGCGGGGGGGCCCTACGAGCAGTACTTC. Its protein is CASSPAGGPYEQYF. The whole variable domain, filled in from reference TRBV7-9 and TRBJ2-7, reads DTGVSQNPRHKITKRGQNVTFRCDPISEHNRLYWYRQTLGQGPEFLTYFQNEAQLEKSRLLSDRFSAERPKGSFSTLEIQRTEQGDSAMYLCASSPAGGPYEQYFGPGTRLTVT.

This chain links TRBV4-1 with TRBJ2-3, with TRBD1 identical over 8 bases. Losses at the gene ends were 2 bases for V and 1 base for J; bases not matched to a gene: 2. CDR1 MGHRA and CDR2 YSYEKL come from the germline V gene. The CDR3 is 15 amino acids. CDR3: CASSQLQGGTDTQYF. The CDR3 DNA follows: TGCGCCAGCAGCCAACTACAGGGGGGCACAGATACGCAGTATTTT.

This clone was seen more than once but under ten times. The V gene is TRBV6-7, the J gene TRBJ2-5, with D uncertain. Matching the DNA end better, TRBJ2-7 makes the J call doubtful. TRBV6-7 is an open reading frame whose function is uncertain. The CDR3 sequence is 15 residues long. The CDR3 DNA reads as TGTGCCAGCCGGTCCCCTGGAGCGAACTCCTACGAGCAGTACTTC. Its translation is CASRSPGANSYEQYF.

The V and J genes are TRBV7-2 and TRBJ2-5, with 13 bases identical to TRBD2. CDR3 length: 17 residues. Germline V gives CDR1 SGHTA, CDR2 FQGNSA. J lost 1 base, V lost 5 bases, and 7 bases had no gene match. CDR3 amino acids: CASSTGLAGIPQETQYF. DNA for the CDR3: TGTGCCAGCAGCACGGGACTAGCGGGGATACCCCAAGAGACCCAGTACTTC.

The chain joins TRBV30 to TRBJ2-7; D uncertain. This CDR3 is built from 12 residues. CDR1 is GTSNPN and CDR2 is SVGIG in the germline V gene (reference sequence). Trimming left V 1 base short and J 3 bases short, with 7 bases between. The CDR3 spells CAWSDTVYEQYF. Written as DNA, the CDR3 is TGTGCCTGGAGTGACACAGTCTACGAGCAGTACTTC. Complete variable domain (other parts from reference TRBV30 and TRBJ2-7): SQTIHQWPATLVQPVGSPLSLECTVEGTSNPNLYWYRQAAGRGLQLLFYSVGIGQISSEVPQNLSASRPQDRQFILSSKKLLLSDSGFYLCAWSDTVYEQYFGPGTRLTVT.

The rearrangement uses TRBV19 and TRBJ2-7, with 7 bases lining up with TRBD2. This CDR3 has 15 residues. The trim removed 4 bases at V and 3 bases at J, leaving 9 bases unmatched. CDR1 LNHDA and CDR2 SQIVND come from the germline V gene (reference sequence). CDR3 in DNA: TGTGCCAGTAGTACCGGGCGGGAGATTCTCTACGAGCAGTACTTC. It encodes CASSTGREILYEQYF.

The rearrangement uses TRBV6-5 and TRBJ2-7; possibly TRBD1 for D (5 bases). Trimming pared 7 bases from V and 0 bases from J, leaving 10 bases between. The CDR3 totals 13 residues. Germline CDR1 MNHEY, CDR2 SVGAGI. CDR3 sequence: CASMGRSSYEQYF. In DNA, the CDR3 is TGTGCCAGCATGGGGCGGAGCTCCTACGAGCAGTACTTC.

V is TRBV5-1 and J is TRBJ2-7, with TRBD2 as a possible D gene (6 bases). CDR1 and CDR2 (germline): SGHRS, YFSETQ. This CDR3 comprises 13 residues. Deletions cut 6 bases from V and 1 base from J, with 11 bases between. This CDR3 reads CASNGGHSYEQYF. CDR3 DNA: TGCGCCAGCAATGGAGGGCATTCCTACGAGCAGTACTTC.

This clone was counted once. The V gene is TRBV5-1, the J gene TRBJ2-7, with D perhaps TRBD2 (5 bases). The germline gives CDR1 SGHRS, CDR2 YFSETQ. This CDR3 region has 15 residues. V was pared by 0 bases and J by 1 base, with 11 bases between. The CDR3 protein is CASSLAGGGSYEQYF. As DNA, the CDR3 is TGCGCCAGCAGCTTGGCTGGCGGAGGTTCCTACGAGCAGTACTTC.

This clone was counted only a few times. The V and J genes are TRBV4-2 and TRBJ2-7; 11 bases map to TRBD2. This CDR3 is 15 amino acids long. Trimming removed 2 bases from V and 5 bases from J; junction bases left unmatched: 5. CDR1 is LGHNA and CDR2 is YNFKEQ in the germline V gene. CDR3 in amino acids: CASSQTSGSIDEQYF. The CDR3 bases are TGTGCCAGCAGCCAAACTAGCGGGAGTATCGACGAGCAGTACTTC.

The chain is built from TRBV19 and TRBJ1-3; 8 positions match TRBD1. The J segment lost 6 bases and the V segment lost 4 bases, leaving 5 bases of the junction unmatched. This CDR3 contains 14 residues. Germline CDR1 LNHDA, CDR2 SQIVND (reference sequence). CDR3 protein: CASSTHRGANTIYF. In nucleotides, the CDR3 is TGTGCCAGTAGTACCCACAGGGGGGCAAACACCATATATTTT.

V and J are TRBV6-1 and TRBJ2-1; D might be TRBD2 (7 bases). The CDR3 is 14 amino acids. The V gene's germline CDR1 is MNHNS and CDR2 SASEGT. Deletions cut 10 bases from V and 0 bases from J, with 13 bases between. The CDR3 protein is CATRRGGSYNEQFF. CDR3 coding DNA: TGTGCCACCCGAAGGGGGGGCTCCTACAATGAGCAGTTCTTC.

The rearrangement links TRBV10-3 to TRBJ1-2, with no clear D. The CDR3 covers 16 residues. Per germline, CDR1 ENHRY and CDR2 SYGVKD. V shed 2 bases and J shed 4 bases, with 17 bases lying between them. CDR3 amino acids: CAISEGRAGSGYGYTF. DNA of the CDR3: TGTGCCATCAGTGAGGGAAGGGCAGGTAGCGGCTATGGCTACACCTTC.

Only one count was recorded for this clone. The V call is TRBV27, the J call TRBJ2-7; TRBD2 agrees at 11 bases. The CDR3 is 14 residues long. CDR1 is MNHEY, CDR2 SMNVEV, per germline (reference sequence). V shed 4 bases, J shed 4 bases, and the junction held 3 bases outside the gene matches. The CDR3 reads CASSSLAGVYEQYF. In nucleotides, the CDR3 is TGTGCCAGCAGTTCACTAGCGGGAGTGTACGAGCAGTACTTC.

The chain couples TRBV30 to TRBJ1-1; 8 nucleotides match TRBD1. Germline assignment: CDR1 GTSNPN and CDR2 SVGIG (reference sequence). CDR3 length: 13 amino acids. V lost 5 bases, J lost 5 bases, and 7 bases stayed unmatched. The CDR3, as DNA: TGTGCCTGGGACAGGGGCCCTGGGACTGAAGCTTTCTTT. Its translation is CAWDRGPGTEAFF.